This T cell receptor (beta chain) derives from a study of CD8 T cells in Susac syndrome. TCR beta sequences were obtained from blood CD8+ and CD4+ T cells. Treatment-naive patients with stable or active relapsing-remitting disease were the multiple sclerosis controls. TEMRA cells underwent FACS enrichment and CD8+ and CD4+ T cells underwent negative isolation. It was with random hexamers that 0.5 to 1 ug RNA was reverse transcribed. An immunoSEQ multiplex PCR generated amplified TCR beta CDR3 products spanning 54 Vbeta and 13 Jbeta. TCRdb re-analysed the immunoSEQ multiplex PCR reads in MiXCR, keeping a single row per CDR3 protein. Of 170,000 or so distinct CDR3 sequences listed, 95% are singletons. Sequenced material: CD8+ T cells from PBMCs. This TCR came from a human donor with multiple sclerosis.

The CDR3 nucleotides are TGTGCCAGCAGCCAAGGCGGAGTGGGCAATGAGCAGTTCTTC. This sequence encodes CASSQGGVGNEQFF. J is TRBJ2-1 and V is TRBV14; no firm D call. The germline V gene encodes CDR1 SGHDN and CDR2 FVKESK. With 1 base removed from V and 6 bases from J, the gap between germline ends came to 10 bases. The CDR3 is 14 residues long. Complete variable domain (other parts from reference TRBV14 and TRBJ2-1): EAGVTQFPSHSVIEKGQTVTLRCDPISGHDNLYWYRRVMGKEIKFLLHFVKESKQDESGMPNNRFLAERTGGTYSTLKVQPAELEDSGVYFCASSQGGVGNEQFFGPGTRLTVL.